This TCR beta chain was sequenced during a study of beta chain features in type 1 diabetes. Study results and limitations: Fewer insertions but more deletions were seen at VDJ junctions in type 1 diabetes patients. Researchers report that Type 1 diabetes patients had moderately but significantly shorter TCRB CDR3s across all four CD4+ subsets.

Trimming removed 6 bases at V and 7 bases at J, with 15 bases between. Germline values: CDR1 SNHLY, CDR2 FYNNEI. This CDR3 is 13 amino acids long. Points on this clone: Its antigen is unknown.

Of the isolated RNA, all was reverse transcribed, and so the sequenced material was expressed TCRB transcripts. Sequenced by immunoSEQ multiplex PCR; TCRdb stores in-frame clones only, minus some. The sample carries under 300,000 clones, around 7.3% recorded once. Sample: central memory CD4+ T cells from blood. The receptor's source is a woman younger than 30 in good health. The rearrangement links TRBV2 to TRBJ1-2; TRBD1 might be the D (6 bases). CDR3 protein: CASRDQGTGGYTF. In DNA, the CDR3 is TGTGCCAGCAGGGATCAGGGGACGGGTGGCTACACCTTC.